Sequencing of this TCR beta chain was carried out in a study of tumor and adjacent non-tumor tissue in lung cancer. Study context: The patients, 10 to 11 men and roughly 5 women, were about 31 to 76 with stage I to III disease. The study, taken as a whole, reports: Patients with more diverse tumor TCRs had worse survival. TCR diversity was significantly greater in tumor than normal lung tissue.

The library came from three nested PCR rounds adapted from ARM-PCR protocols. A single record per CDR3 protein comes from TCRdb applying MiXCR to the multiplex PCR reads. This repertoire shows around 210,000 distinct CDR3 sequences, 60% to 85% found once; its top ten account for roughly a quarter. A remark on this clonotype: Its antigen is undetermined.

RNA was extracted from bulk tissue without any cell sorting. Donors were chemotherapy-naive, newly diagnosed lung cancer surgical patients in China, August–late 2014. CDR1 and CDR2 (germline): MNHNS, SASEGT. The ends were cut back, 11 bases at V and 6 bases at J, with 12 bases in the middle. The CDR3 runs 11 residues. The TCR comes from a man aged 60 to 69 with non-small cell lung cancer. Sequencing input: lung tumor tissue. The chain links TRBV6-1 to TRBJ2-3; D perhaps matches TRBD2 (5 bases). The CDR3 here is CAGAAEDTQYF. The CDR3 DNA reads TGTGCCGGAGCGGCGGAGGATACGCAGTATTTT.